This T cell receptor beta chain was observed in a study of T cells in Graves' hyperthyroidism and ophthalmopathy. Study-wide results and caveats: Most thyroid clonotypes that were expanded above 0.001 also turned up in blood.

The investigators amplified TCR beta CDR3 regions from RNA transcripts. The HTBI primer set was used in a first-round RT-PCR of the TCR CDR3. TCRdb re-called the multiplex PCR reads with MiXCR, one entry per CDR3 protein. The repertoire has more than 35,000 distinct CDR3 sequences, more than 40% of them found once; the top ten carry more than 25%. Trimming shortened V by 7 bases and J by 4 bases, and 11 bases separated the two germline ends. This CDR3 is built from 13 residues. Per the germline V gene, CDR1 is ENHRY and CDR2 is SYGVKD. This clonotype came up once. What it binds is unknown. This TCR derives from a woman aged 45-60 years with Graves' hyperthyroidism. The V gene is TRBV10-3, the J gene TRBJ1-5; D unresolved. Material: peripheral blood or thyroid tissue (not recorded which). This chain's CDR3 is CAITVEINQPQHF. In DNA form, the CDR3 reads TGTGCCATCACCGTGGAGATTAATCAGCCCCAGCATTTT.